This T cell receptor (beta chain) was observed in a study of Ad26.COV2.S vaccination and SARS-CoV-2 variants. TCRdb's table, derived via immunoSEQ multiplex PCR, lists solely in-frame clones and lacks some. The sample holds 350,000 to 450,000 clones; about nine tenths are singletons and the top ten take about 3.4%. Treatment meaning: roughly 18 received Ad26.COV2.S at low or high dose, single or two shots; 5 received placebo; per-sample allocation not given. Sampling took place 63 days after the first vaccine or placebo injection. The vaccine delivered Wuhan-strain SARS-CoV-2 spike through an Ad26 vector. Trimming at V came to 3 bases and at J to 6 bases, leaving 8 bases not matched to a gene. The CDR3 loop spans 15 amino acids. Germline loops: CDR1 LGHDT, CDR2 YNNKEL (reference sequence).

This clonotype was obtained from a person aged 18-60 years who received the Ad26.COV2.S COVID-19 vaccine or a placebo. The sample here was peripheral blood, taken in a trial of Ad26.COV2.S vaccine versus placebo. The chain has TRBV3-1 (or the pseudogene TRBV3-2) and TRBJ2-7, with 10 bases aligning to TRBD1. As DNA, the CDR3 is TGTGCCAGCAGCCATCTGGCCGGGACAGGGGTCGAGCAGTACTTC. It encodes CASSHLAGTGVEQYF.